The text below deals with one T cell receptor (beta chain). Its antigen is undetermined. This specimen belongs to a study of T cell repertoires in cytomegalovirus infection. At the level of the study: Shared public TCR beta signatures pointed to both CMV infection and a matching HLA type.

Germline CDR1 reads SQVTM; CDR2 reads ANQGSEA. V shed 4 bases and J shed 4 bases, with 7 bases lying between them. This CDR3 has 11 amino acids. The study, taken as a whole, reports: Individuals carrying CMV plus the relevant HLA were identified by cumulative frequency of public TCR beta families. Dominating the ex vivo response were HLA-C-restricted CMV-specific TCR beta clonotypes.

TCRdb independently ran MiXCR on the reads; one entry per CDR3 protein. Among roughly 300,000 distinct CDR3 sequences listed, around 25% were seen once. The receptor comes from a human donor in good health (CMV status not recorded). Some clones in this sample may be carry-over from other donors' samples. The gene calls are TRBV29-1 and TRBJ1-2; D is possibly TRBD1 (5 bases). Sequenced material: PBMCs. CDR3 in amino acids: CSVGQSYGYTF. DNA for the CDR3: TGCAGCGTTGGACAGAGCTATGGCTACACCTTC.